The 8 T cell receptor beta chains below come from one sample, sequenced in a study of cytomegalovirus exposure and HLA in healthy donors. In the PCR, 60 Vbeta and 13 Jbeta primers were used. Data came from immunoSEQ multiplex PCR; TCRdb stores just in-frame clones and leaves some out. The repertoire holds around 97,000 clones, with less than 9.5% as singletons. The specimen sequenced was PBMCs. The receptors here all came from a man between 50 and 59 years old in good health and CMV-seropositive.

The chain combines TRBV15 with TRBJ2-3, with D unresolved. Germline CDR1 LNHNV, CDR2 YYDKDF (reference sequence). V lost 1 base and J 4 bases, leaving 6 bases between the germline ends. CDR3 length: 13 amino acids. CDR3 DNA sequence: TGTGCCACCAGCAGAGTGGCCGCAGATACGCAGTATTTT. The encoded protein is CATSRVAADTQYF.

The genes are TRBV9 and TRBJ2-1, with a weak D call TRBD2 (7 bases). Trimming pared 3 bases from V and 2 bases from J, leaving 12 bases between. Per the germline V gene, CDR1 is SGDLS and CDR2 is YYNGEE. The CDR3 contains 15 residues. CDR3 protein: CASSEGGGAYNEQFF. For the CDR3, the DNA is TGTGCCAGCAGCGAGGGGGGGGGCGCCTACAATGAGCAGTTCTTC. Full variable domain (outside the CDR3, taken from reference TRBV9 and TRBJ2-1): DSGVTQTPKHLITATGQRVTLRCSPRSGDLSVYWYQQSLDQGLQFLIQYYNGEERAKGNILERFSAQQFPDLHSELNLSSLELGDSALYFCASSEGGGAYNEQFFGPGTRLTVL.

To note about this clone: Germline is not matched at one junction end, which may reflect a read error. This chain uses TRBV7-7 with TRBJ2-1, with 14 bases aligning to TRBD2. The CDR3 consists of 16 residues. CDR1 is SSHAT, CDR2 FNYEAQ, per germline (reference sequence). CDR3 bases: TGTGCTAGCAGCTACGGGACTAGCGGGAGTTACAATGAGCAGTTCTTC. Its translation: CASSYGTSGSYNEQFF.

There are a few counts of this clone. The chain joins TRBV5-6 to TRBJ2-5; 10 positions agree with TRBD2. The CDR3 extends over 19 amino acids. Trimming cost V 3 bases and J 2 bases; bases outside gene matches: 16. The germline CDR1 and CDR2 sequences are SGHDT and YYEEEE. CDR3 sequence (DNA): TGTGCCAGCAGCTCGCGGACTAGCGGAATTCCTAGAGGTCAAGAGACCCAGTACTTC. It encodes CASSSRTSGIPRGQETQYF.

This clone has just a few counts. CDR3: CASSRGEGQGKDGYTF. In nucleotides, the CDR3 is TGCGCCAGCAGCCGGGGCGAGGGACAGGGGAAAGATGGCTACACCTTC. J is TRBJ1-2 and V is TRBV5-1; 10 positions match TRBD1. V dropped 4 bases and J dropped 6; count of bases not matched to a gene: 12. The CDR3 is made up of 16 amino acids. The germline V gene encodes CDR1 SGHRS and CDR2 YFSETQ.

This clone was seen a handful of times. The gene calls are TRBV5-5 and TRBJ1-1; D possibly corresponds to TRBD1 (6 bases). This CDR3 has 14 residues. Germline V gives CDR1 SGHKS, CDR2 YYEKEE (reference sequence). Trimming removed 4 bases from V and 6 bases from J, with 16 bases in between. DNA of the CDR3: TGTGCCAGCAGCCCCCAAGGCAGGGGAGCTGAAGCTTTCTTT. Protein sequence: CASSPQGRGAEAFF.

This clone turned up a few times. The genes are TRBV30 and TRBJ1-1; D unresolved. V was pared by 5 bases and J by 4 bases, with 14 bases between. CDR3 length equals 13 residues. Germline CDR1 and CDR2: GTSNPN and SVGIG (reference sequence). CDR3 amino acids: CAWGAGKGTEAFF. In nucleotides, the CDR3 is TGTGCCTGGGGTGCGGGGAAGGGCACTGAAGCTTTCTTT.

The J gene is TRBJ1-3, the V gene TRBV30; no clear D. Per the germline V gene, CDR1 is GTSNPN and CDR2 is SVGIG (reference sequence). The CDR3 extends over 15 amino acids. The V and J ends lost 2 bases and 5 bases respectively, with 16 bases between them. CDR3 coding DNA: TGTGCCTGGAGTCCCCAGGCAACTCTCCGAAACACCATATATTTT. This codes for CAWSPQATLRNTIYF.